This T cell receptor beta chain was documented in a study of T cells expressing NK-cell markers. The CDR3 runs to 16 residues. TCRdb derives one entry per CDR3 protein from the 5' RACE reads, leaving out DNA. The clone table shows some 150,000 distinct CDR3 sequences, with the ten largest holding 37%. The source material was blood T cells: a sorted CD56 or NKG2C T cell subset, CD4+ or CD8+ T cells, or bulk PBMC T cells (not recorded which). The TCR comes from a woman aged 45-60 years in good health. The chain combines TRBV12-3 or TRBV12-4 with TRBJ2-1; the TCRdb D gene call, TRBD1, has no DNA to confirm it. This chain's CDR3 is CASSLRPRNAYNEQFF.